This TCR beta chain was sequenced for a study of T-cell reconstitution after alpha-beta-depleted transplantation in children. Worth noting for this clonotype: The antigen is not known.

This CDR3 region has 10 residues. CDR1 SQVTM and CDR2 ANQGSEA come from the germline V gene. V dropped 7 bases and J dropped 9 bases, with 10 bases sitting between them. The study's findings and limits: Several hundred expanded graft clones reportedly supplied alpha-beta T cells about two months after transplant. Most T-cell counts and diversity one year after the transplant came from T cells that were newly produced.

A library of TCRbeta sequences, prepared with unique molecular identifiers, was generated. TCRdb called the PCR reads again in MiXCR, with one record for every CDR3 protein. Of 780,000 or so distinct CDR3 sequences listed, around 15% were seen once; the top ten hold 5%. This material consisted of PBMCs, mostly from graft donor cells, taken 360 days after TCRalphabeta/CD19-depleted stem cell transplant. The clonotype originates from a male patient aged 10 to 17 who had a stem cell transplant for acute lymphoblastic leukemia, so the T cells may come from the graft donor. The chain combines TRBV29-1 with TRBJ2-1; D call uncertain. The CDR3 loop is CSGPCSEQFF. The CDR3 DNA is TGCAGCGGACCCTGCTCTGAGCAGTTCTTC.